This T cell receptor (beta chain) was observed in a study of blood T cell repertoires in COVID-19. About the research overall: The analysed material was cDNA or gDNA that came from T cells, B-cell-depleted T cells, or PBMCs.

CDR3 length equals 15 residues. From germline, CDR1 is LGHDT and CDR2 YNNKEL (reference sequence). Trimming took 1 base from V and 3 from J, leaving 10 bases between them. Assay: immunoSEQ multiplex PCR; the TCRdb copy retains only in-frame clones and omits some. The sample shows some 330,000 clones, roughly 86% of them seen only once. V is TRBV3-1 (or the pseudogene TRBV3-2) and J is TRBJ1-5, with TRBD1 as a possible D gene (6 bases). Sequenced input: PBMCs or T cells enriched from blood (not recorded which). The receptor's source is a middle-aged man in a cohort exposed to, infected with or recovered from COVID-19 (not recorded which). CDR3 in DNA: TGTGCCAGCAGCCAAGTGACAGGCATCAATCAGCCCCAGCATTTT. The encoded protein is CASSQVTGINQPQHF.